These T cell receptor beta chains were read from a single sample in a study of T-cell memory formation after mild COVID-19. TCRdb itself ran the 5' RACE reads through MiXCR, one entry per CDR3 protein. In the table there are more than 250,000 distinct CDR3 sequences, over 15% of which are singletons. Sequencing was done on a sample of PBMCs or a T cell subset sorted from them (not recorded which). The receptors come from a man aged 18 to 30 who had mild COVID-19 (a few samples of this study predate the infection). Cell type and time point are not known. CDR3s include the opening cysteine and the closing phenylalanine or tryptophan. The D gene is left open where the match is weak. Clone size appears in some rows only: once, few, many, or a class for an expanded clone.

j_gene | v_gene | d_gene | abundance | CDR3nt | CDR3aa
TRBJ1-6 | TRBV7-2 | . | few | TGTGCCAGCAGCTTATTCCCCAGGGACTCACCCCTCCACTTT | CASSLFPRDSPLHF
TRBJ2-1 | TRBV20-1 | . | . | TGCAGTGCTCCCTACAATGAGCAGTTCTTC | CSAPYNEQFF
TRBJ2-7 | TRBV4-1 | . | few | TGCGCCAGCAGCCCAACGGGGACAATTCGGACCTACGAGCAGTACTTC | CASSPTGTIRTYEQYF
TRBJ2-5 | TRBV7-8 | . | . | TGTGCCAGCAGCTTAGGTGTAGGCCAAGAGACCCAGTACTTC | CASSLGVGQETQYF
TRBJ2-4 | TRBV7-2 | . | many | TGTGCCAGCAGCTTAGCAGGCCCTCGGGACATTCAGTACTTC | CASSLAGPRDIQYF
TRBJ2-2 | TRBV6-2/TRBV6-3 | . | few | TGTGCCAGCCGACAGGCCTCCACCGGGGAGCTGTTTTTT | CASRQASTGELFF
TRBJ2-7 | TRBV20-1 | . | few | TGCAGTGCCACGGACGGGAGCTCCTACGAGCAGTACTTC | CSATDGSSYEQYF
TRBJ2-5 | TRBV9 | TRBD1 | few | TGTGCCAGCAGCCAAGAGGGACAGACACAAGAGACCCAGTACTTC | CASSQEGQTQETQYF
TRBJ2-5 | TRBV6-5 | TRBD2 | . | TGTGCCAGCAGTTACGGGGGGGTTCAAGAGACCCAGTACTTC | CASSYGGVQETQYF
TRBJ2-7 | TRBV4-2 | . | few | TGTGCCAGCAGCCAAGCCTCCGGGCTACTCTACGAGCAGTACTTC | CASSQASGLLYEQYF
TRBJ1-1 | TRBV5-5 | TRBD1 | many | TGTGCCAGCAGCCGACGCGACGGACAGGGCAACACTGAAGCTTTCTTT | CASSRRDGQGNTEAFF
TRBJ1-1 | TRBV7-3 | . | . | TGTGCCAGCCCATTCCCCGACAGCAGGGACACTGAAGCTTTCTTT | CASPFPDSRDTEAFF
TRBJ2-3 | TRBV5-1 | . | few | TGCGCCAGCAGCTTGGGACCGCTCCTATACACAGATACGCAGTATTTT | CASSLGPLLYTDTQYF
TRBJ1-5 | TRBV7-2 | . | few | TGTGCCAGCAGCTCAGGGATGGGTCAGCCCCAGCATTTT | CASSSGMGQPQHF
TRBJ2-1 | TRBV5-6 | . | few | TGTGCCAGCAGCGGGGGGACGGTGTACAATGAGCAGTTCTTC | CASSGGTVYNEQFF
TRBJ1-2 | TRBV12-3/TRBV12-4 | . | . | TGTGCCAGCAGTTTCCTCTCTGGCTACACCTTC | CASSFLSGYTF
TRBJ2-3 | TRBV20-1 | TRBD1 | . | TGCAGTGCTGACAGGGCCTCAACAGATACGCAGTATTTT | CSADRASTDTQYF
TRBJ2-5 | TRBV12-3/TRBV12-4 | TRBD1 | few | TGTGCCAGCAGTAGAACAGGGGACGAGACCCAGTACTTC | CASSRTGDETQYF
TRBJ1-1 | TRBV7-8 | . | . | TGTGCCAGCAGCCCCGACATGGCGAACACTGAAGCTTTCTTT | CASSPDMANTEAFF
TRBJ2-1 | TRBV20-1 | . | . | TGCAGTGCTAGACCCCATTCGGGCTACAATGAGCAGTTCTTC | CSARPHSGYNEQFF
TRBJ2-5 | TRBV12-3/TRBV12-4 | TRBD2 | few | TGTGCCAGCAGTCCTAGCGGGGGGCCCCGAGAGACCCAGTACTTC | CASSPSGGPRETQYF
TRBJ2-7 | TRBV9 | . | few | TGTGCCAGCAGCACAGACCCCAGTTACGAGCAGTACTTC | CASSTDPSYEQYF
TRBJ1-2 | TRBV10-3 | TRBD1 | few | TGTGCCATCGCTGACAGGGGGAACTATGGCTACACCTTC | CAIADRGNYGYTF
TRBJ1-1 | TRBV7-9 | . | . | TGTGCCAGCAGCCCCTCGGGCCTCCACCCAATGAACACTGAAGCTTTCTTT | CASSPSGLHPMNTEAFF
TRBJ2-3 | TRBV4-3 | TRBD2 | many | TGCGCCAGCAGCCAAGAACTAGCGGGGGGCCCGACAGATACGCAGTATTTT | CASSQELAGGPTDTQYF
TRBJ1-5 | TRBV4-2 | . | few | TGTGCCAGCAGCCAAGATGGGTATAGCAATCAGCCCCAGCATTTT | CASSQDGYSNQPQHF
TRBJ2-4 | TRBV4-3 | TRBD1 | . | TGCGCCAGCAGCCGTTCACGCCAGGGGGCAACCAAAAACATTCAGTACTTC | CASSRSRQGATKNIQYF
TRBJ2-3 | TRBV2 | . | . | TGTGCCAGCAGTGAAGTTCCTTCTAGCACAGATACGCAGTATTTT | CASSEVPSSTDTQYF
TRBJ2-2 | TRBV20-1 | . | many | TGCAGTGCTAGTGAGGGACGGGACACCGGGGAGCTGTTTTTT | CSASEGRDTGELFF
TRBJ2-3 | TRBV11-2 | TRBD2 | . | TGTGCCAGCAGCTCCGAAGTAGGCGGGGGTGCAGATACGCAGTATTTT | CASSSEVGGGADTQYF
TRBJ2-3 | TRBV6-5 | TRBD2 | many | TGTGCCAGCAGTTACGGGACTACAATCACAGATACGCAGTATTTT | CASSYGTTITDTQYF
TRBJ2-1 | TRBV10-1 | TRBD1 | . | TGCGCCAGCATAAATTCGGACAGGAGCTACAATGAGCAGTTCTTC | CASINSDRSYNEQFF
TRBJ2-7 | TRBV5-6 | . | few | TGTGCCAGCAGCTGGGGGGCCCGGGGGGCCTACGAGCAGTACTTC | CASSWGARGAYEQYF
TRBJ2-7 | TRBV5-1 | TRBD1 | many | TGCGCCAGCAGCTCGGGACAGGGGAATACGGTGCAGTACTTC | CASSSGQGNTVQYF
TRBJ2-1 | TRBV6-4 | . | . | TGTGCCAGCAGTGACTCCACAGAAAATGAGCAGTTCTTC | CASSDSTENEQFF
TRBJ1-2 | TRBV5-1 | . | . | TGCGCCAGCAGCTTGCACGTCGACGATGGCTACACCTTC | CASSLHVDDGYTF
TRBJ1-1 | TRBV5-1 | . | few | TGCGCCAGCAGCCAGGACTTTGGCGGGGCTTTCTTT | CASSQDFGGAFF
TRBJ2-7 | TRBV7-2 | . | . | TGTGCCAGCAGCTTATTAGGGGCCCCCTACGAGCAGTACTTC | CASSLLGAPYEQYF
TRBJ2-7 | TRBV12-3/TRBV12-4 | TRBD1 | . | TGTGCGACAGGGCGAGGGTCCGAGCAGTACTTC | CATGRGSEQYF
TRBJ2-3 | TRBV7-9 | TRBD1 | . | TGTGCCAGCAGCTCGAGGGACAGGCCAGATACGCAGTATTTT | CASSSRDRPDTQYF
TRBJ2-1 | TRBV7-2 | TRBD2 | few | TGTGCCAGCAGCTTAGGGAGTTTAGCGGGGGGGAGGAATGAGCAGTTCTTC | CASSLGSLAGGRNEQFF
TRBJ2-7 | TRBV5-1 | . | . | TGCGCCAGCACCTCCGGGGGCCCCTCCTACGAGCAGTACTTC | CASTSGGPSYEQYF
TRBJ1-1 | TRBV5-5 | . | few | TGTGCCAGCAGCTACCCCCCTCCGACAGGCTCGATGAACACTGAAGCTTTCTTT | CASSYPPPTGSMNTEAFF
TRBJ2-3 | TRBV4-1 | TRBD2 | few | TGCGCCAGCAGCCAAGGCCTAGCGGGGGGACACACAGATACGCAGTATTTT | CASSQGLAGGHTDTQYF
TRBJ1-2 | TRBV5-1 | TRBD1 | many | TGCGCCAGCAGCTCGTCCGGGACAGGGAACTATGGCTACACCTTC | CASSSSGTGNYGYTF
TRBJ2-3 | TRBV13 | TRBD2 | . | TGTGCCAGCGAGACTAGCGGGGACTCAGATACGCAGTATTTT | CASETSGDSDTQYF
TRBJ1-4 | TRBV9 | . | few | TGTGCCAGCAGCGTTGGAGGGTGGAATGAAAAACTGTTTTTT | CASSVGGWNEKLFF
TRBJ1-5 | TRBV19 | . | . | TGTGCCAGTGGTCTCCTGGGGCCCCAGCATTTT | CASGLLGPQHF
TRBJ2-1 | TRBV20-1 | TRBD2 | . | TGCAGTGCTAGAAAAGAAGCGGGGGGGCCATTCTTC | CSARKEAGGPFF
TRBJ1-4 | TRBV7-6 | TRBD1 | . | TGTGCCAGCAGGGGACAGGGGATTGAAAAACTGTTTTTT | CASRGQGIEKLFF
TRBJ1-4 | TRBV2 | . | . | TGTGCCAGCAGGGGGGGTAATGAAAAACTGTTTTTT | CASRGGNEKLFF
TRBJ2-5 | TRBV4-1 | TRBD1 | many | TGCGCCAGCAGCCCTCGGGACAGACAAGAGACCCAGTACTTC | CASSPRDRQETQYF
TRBJ2-3 | TRBV4-2 | . | few | TGTGCCAGCAGCCAAGGGGCAGGGACAGATACGCAGTATTTT | CASSQGAGTDTQYF
TRBJ1-1 | TRBV5-1 | . | . | TGCGCCAGCAGCTCAGGGGTCCGGGTTGAAGCTTTCTTT | CASSSGVRVEAFF
TRBJ2-5 | TRBV20-1 | . | few | TGCAGTGCTAGGGCAACCAGCCGGGAGACCCAGTACTTC | CSARATSRETQYF